The clone carrying this TCR beta chain was counted at least ten times. Its cognate antigen is unknown. TCRdb independently ran MiXCR on the 5' RACE reads; one entry per CDR3 protein. The sample has 80,000 to 100,000 distinct CDR3 sequences, roughly 8.3% seen once. These data are taken from a study of CD8 T cells in ankylosing spondylitis. The CDR3 runs 11 residues. V dropped 5 bases and J dropped 7 bases, with 9 bases sitting between them. Germline CDR1 is SQVTM and CDR2 is ANQGSEA. The study's findings and limits: Significant enrichment of disease-linked clones was reported in matched ankylosing spondylitis synovial fluid.

This clonotype was obtained from a male donor with ankylosing spondylitis or in good health (not recorded which). The chain couples TRBV29-1 to TRBJ2-1; D ambiguous. The sequencing input was blood, either unsorted or a sorted T cell fraction (not recorded which). The CDR3 region is CSVRTGNEQFF. Written as DNA, the CDR3 is TGCAGCGTTCGCACCGGGAATGAGCAGTTCTTC.